This T cell receptor beta chain was observed in a study of response to subunit inactivated influenza vaccine. Study-level points and caveats: That few new T cells are recruited by each seasonal influenza vaccination was the authors' suggestion.

Germline V CDR1 and CDR2: DFQATT, SNEGSKA (reference sequence). V was shortened by 0 bases and J by 2 bases, with 11 bases between the two germline ends. The CDR3 is 14 residues long. TCRdb re-called the RT-PCR reads with MiXCR, one entry per CDR3 protein. This sample yields 600,000 to 850,000 distinct CDR3 sequences, of which roughly 15% are seen a single time; roughly 7.6% belongs to the top ten. A remark on this clonotype: Antigen specificity is unknown.

Sequencing used PBMCs from blood, obtained around 14 days before vaccination. The receptor comes from a man aged 45 to 65 who received an inactivated influenza vaccine. The chain carries TRBV20-1 and TRBJ2-7; a possible D gene is TRBD1 (6 bases). The CDR3 coding sequence is TGCAGTGCTAGAGATCCGACAGGTACCTACGAGCAGTACTTC. This sequence encodes CSARDPTGTYEQYF.